This T cell receptor (beta chain) derives from a study of naive and memory T cell subsets. Study-level points and caveats: Clonotypes are single alpha or beta chains, not paired receptors. Between naive and memory subsets, TCR abundance power law exponents differed.

Cells stained for CD3, CD4, CD8, CD45RA and CD27 were sorted into four subsets. An equimolar mix of two oligonucleotides served as the beta constant-region primer for TRBC1 and TRBC2. From the UMI-ligation and nested PCR reads, TCRdb called clonotypes with MiXCR, one entry per CDR3 protein. In the table there are roughly 98,000 distinct CDR3 sequences, over 7% of which are singletons. Germline loops: CDR1 LNHDA, CDR2 SQIVND (reference sequence). The length of the CDR3 is 14 residues. V dropped 6 bases and J dropped 10; count of bases not matched to a gene: 3. This clonotype turned up a few times. Its antigen is currently unknown.

The sequence was obtained from a human donor in good health. The sample was central memory CD4+ T cells from blood. The chain is built from TRBV19 and TRBJ2-1; TRBD2 matches at 16 bases. CDR3: CASRGLAGGGEQFF. DNA of the CDR3: TGTGCCAGTAGGGGACTAGCGGGAGGGGGCGAGCAGTTCTTC.